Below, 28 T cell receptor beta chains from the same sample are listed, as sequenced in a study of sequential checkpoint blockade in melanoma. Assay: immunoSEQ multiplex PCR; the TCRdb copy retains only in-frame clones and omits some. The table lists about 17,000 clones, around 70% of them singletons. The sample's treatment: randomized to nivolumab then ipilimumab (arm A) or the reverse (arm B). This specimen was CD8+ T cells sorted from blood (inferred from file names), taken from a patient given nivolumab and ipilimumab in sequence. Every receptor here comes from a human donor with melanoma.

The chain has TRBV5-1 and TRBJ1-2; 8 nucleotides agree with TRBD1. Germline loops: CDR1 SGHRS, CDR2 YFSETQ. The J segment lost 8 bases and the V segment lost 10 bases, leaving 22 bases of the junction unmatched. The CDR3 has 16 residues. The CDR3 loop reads CAPCGTGKVIGKGYTF. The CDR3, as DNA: TGCGCCCCCTGCGGGACAGGAAAGGTAATAGGTAAAGGCTACACCTTC.

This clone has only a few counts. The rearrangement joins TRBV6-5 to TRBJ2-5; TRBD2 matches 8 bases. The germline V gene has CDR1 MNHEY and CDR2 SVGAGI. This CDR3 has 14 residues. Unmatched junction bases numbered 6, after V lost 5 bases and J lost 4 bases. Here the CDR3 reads CASSSAGGRETQYF. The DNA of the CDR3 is TGTGCCAGCAGTAGCGCGGGGGGACGAGAGACCCAGTACTTC.

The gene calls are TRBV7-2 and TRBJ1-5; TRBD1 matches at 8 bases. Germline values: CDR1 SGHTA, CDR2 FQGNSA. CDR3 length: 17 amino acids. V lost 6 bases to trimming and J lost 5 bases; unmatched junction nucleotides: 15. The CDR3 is CASSSWADRGSDQPQHF. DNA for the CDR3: TGTGCCAGCAGTTCCTGGGCTGACAGGGGCTCTGATCAGCCCCAGCATTTT.

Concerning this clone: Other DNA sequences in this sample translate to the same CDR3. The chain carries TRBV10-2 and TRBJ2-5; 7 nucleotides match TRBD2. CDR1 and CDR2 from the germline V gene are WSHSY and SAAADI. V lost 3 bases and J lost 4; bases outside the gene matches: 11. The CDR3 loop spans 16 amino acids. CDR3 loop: CASSERLAIGGETQYF. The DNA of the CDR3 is TGCGCCAGCAGTGAACGACTAGCAATAGGTGGAGAGACCCAGTACTTC.

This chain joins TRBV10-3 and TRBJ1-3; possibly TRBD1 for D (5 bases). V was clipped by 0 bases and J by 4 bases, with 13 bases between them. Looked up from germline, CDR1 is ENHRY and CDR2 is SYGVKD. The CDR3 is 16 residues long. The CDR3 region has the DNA TGTGCCATCAGTGAGTCACCCGCAGGGCCGGGAAACACCATATATTTT. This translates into CAISESPAGPGNTIYF.

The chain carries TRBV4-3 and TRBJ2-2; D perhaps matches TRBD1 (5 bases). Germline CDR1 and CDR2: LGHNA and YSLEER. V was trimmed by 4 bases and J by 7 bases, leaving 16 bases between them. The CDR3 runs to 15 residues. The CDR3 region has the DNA TGCGCCAGCAGCCTAAAAGGGGCTTTCTTCGGGGAGCTGTTTTTT. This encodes CASSLKGAFFGELFF.

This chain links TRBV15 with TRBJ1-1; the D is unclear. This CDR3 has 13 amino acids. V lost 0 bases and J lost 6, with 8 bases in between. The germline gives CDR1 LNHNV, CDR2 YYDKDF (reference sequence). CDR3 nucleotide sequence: TGTGCCACCAGCAGAGATCTAAACGCTGAAGCTTTCTTT. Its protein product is CATSRDLNAEAFF.

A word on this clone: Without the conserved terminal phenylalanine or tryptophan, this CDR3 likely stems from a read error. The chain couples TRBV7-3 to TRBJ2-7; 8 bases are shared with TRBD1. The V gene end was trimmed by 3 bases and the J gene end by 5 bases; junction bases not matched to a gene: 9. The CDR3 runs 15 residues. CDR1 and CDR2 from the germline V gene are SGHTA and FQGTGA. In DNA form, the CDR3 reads TGTGCCAGCAGCTTGTCCGGGACAGGCACCGACGAGCAGTACCTC. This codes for CASSLSGTGTDEQYL.

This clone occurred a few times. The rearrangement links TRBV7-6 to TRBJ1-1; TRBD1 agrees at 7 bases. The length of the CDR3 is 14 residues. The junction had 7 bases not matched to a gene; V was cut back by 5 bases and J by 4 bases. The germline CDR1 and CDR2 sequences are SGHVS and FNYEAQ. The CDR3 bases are TGTGCCAGCAGCAAGGGGGCGGGGATCACTGAAGCTTTCTTT. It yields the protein CASSKGAGITEAFF.

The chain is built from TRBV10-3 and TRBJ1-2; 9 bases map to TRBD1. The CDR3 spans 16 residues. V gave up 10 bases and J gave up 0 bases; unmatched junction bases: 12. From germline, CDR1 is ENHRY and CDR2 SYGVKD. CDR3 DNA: TGTGCCACCACAGGACAGGGGACGGTCGCTAACTATGGCTACACCTTC. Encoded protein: CATTGQGTVANYGYTF.

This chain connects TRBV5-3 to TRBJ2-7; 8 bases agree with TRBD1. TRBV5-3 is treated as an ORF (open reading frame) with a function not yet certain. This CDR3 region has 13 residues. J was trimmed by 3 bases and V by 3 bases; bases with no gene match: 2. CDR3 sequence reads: CARSSDRDYEQYF. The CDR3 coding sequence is TGTGCCAGAAGCTCGGACAGGGACTACGAGCAGTACTTC.

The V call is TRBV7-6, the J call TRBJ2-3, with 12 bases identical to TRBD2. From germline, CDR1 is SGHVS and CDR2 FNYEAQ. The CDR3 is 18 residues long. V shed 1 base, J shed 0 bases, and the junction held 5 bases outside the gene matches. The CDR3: CASSLVGLAGRSTDTQYF. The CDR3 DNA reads TGTGCCAGCAGCTTAGTCGGACTAGCGGGGAGAAGCACAGATACGCAGTATTTT.

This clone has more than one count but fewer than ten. This CDR3 reads CASSEATRAGNEQFF. CDR3 nucleotide sequence: TGCGCCAGCAGTGAAGCGACTCGGGCGGGCAATGAGCAGTTCTTC. This sequence joins TRBV10-2 and TRBJ2-1, with a possible D match to TRBD2 (5 bases). Trimming cost V 3 bases and J 6 bases, with 15 bases left between them. The germline gives CDR1 WSHSY, CDR2 SAAADI. The CDR3 runs to 15 residues.

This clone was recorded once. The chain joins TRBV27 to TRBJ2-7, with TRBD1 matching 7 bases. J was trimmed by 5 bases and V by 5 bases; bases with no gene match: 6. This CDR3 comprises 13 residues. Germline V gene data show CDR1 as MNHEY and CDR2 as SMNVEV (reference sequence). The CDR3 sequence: CASSRQGTNEQYF. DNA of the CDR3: TGTGCCAGCAGTAGACAGGGAACGAACGAGCAGTACTTC.

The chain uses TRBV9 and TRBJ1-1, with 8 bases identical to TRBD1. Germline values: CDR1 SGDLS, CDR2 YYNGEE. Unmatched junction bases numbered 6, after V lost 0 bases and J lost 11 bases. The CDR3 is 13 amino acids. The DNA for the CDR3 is TGTGCCAGCAGCGTAGGACAGGGGAGTATGGCTTTCTTT. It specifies CASSVGQGSMAFF. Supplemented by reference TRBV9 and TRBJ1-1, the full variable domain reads DSGVTQTPKHLITATGQRVTLRCSPRSGDLSVYWYQQSLDQGLQFLIQYYNGEERAKGNILERFSAQQFPDLHSELNLSSLELGDSALYFCASSVGQGSMAFFGQGTRLTVV.

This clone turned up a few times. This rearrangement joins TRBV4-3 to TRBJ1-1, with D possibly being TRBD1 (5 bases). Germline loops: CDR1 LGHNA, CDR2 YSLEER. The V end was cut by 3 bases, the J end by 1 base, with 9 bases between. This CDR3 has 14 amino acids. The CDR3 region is CASSHVTGNTEAFF. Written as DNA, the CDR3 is TGCGCCAGCAGCCATGTAACAGGGAACACTGAAGCTTTCTTT.

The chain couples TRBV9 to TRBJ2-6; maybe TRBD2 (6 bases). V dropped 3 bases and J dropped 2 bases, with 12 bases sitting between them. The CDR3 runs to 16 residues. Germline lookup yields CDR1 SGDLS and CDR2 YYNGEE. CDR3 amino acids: CASSGQGGPGANVLTF. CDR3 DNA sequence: TGTGCCAGCAGCGGGCAGGGAGGCCCTGGGGCCAACGTCCTGACTTTC.

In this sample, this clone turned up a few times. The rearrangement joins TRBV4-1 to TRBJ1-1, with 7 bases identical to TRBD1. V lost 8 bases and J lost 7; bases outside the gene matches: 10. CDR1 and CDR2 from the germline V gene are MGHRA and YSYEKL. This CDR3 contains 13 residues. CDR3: CASGRQGLVEAFF. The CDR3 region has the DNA TGCGCCAGCGGTAGACAGGGCCTCGTTGAAGCTTTCTTT.

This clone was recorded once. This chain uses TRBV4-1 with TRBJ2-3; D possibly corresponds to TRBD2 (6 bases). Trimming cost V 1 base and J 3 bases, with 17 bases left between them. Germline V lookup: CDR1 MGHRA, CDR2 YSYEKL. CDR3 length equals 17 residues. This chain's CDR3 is CASSQVELGGGTDTQYF. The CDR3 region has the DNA TGCGCCAGCAGCCAAGTAGAGTTGGGGGGAGGAACAGATACGCAGTATTTT.

The CDR3 DNA is TGCGCCAGCAGCCAACTGACAGCCCTTCACACTGAAGCTTTCTTT. It codes for CASSQLTALHTEAFF. This chain uses TRBV4-3 with TRBJ1-1, with a weak D call TRBD1 (5 bases). The CDR3 has 15 residues. The germline V gene has CDR1 LGHNA and CDR2 YSLEER. V dropped 2 bases and J dropped 3 bases, with 13 bases sitting between them.

CDR3 in amino acids: CSADGVHSSTDTQYF. In DNA, the CDR3 is TGCAGCGCCGACGGGGTTCATTCTAGCACAGATACGCAGTATTTT. The V call is TRBV29-1, the J call TRBJ2-3; D possibly corresponds to TRBD2 (5 bases). The CDR3 is 15 residues long. Trimming left V 7 bases short and J 0 bases short, with 17 bases between. The germline V gene has CDR1 SQVTM and CDR2 ANQGSEA.

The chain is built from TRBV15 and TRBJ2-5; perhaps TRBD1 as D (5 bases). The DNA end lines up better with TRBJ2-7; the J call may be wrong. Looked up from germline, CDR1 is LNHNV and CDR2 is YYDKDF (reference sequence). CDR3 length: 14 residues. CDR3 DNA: TGTGCCACCAGCAGACTGACGCAGGGCTACGAGCAGTACTTC. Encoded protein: CATSRLTQGYEQYF.

The CDR3 spells CASSFDETGYGYTF. The CDR3 DNA follows: TGCGCCAGCAGTTTCGACGAGACAGGGTATGGCTACACCTTC. The V and J genes are TRBV10-2 and TRBJ1-2; 7 positions agree with TRBD1. Trimming at V came to 5 bases and at J to 5 bases, leaving 8 bases not matched to a gene. The germline gives CDR1 WSHSY, CDR2 SAAADI. The CDR3 length is 14 residues.

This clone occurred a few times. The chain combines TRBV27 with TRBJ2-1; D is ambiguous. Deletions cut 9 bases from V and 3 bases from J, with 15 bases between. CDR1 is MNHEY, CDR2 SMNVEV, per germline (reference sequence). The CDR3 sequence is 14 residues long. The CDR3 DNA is TGTGCCAGTAGGCGGCCAACCAACTACAATGAGCAGTTCTTC. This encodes CASRRPTNYNEQFF.

The CDR3 sequence: CASSPFSPGGETDTQYF. CDR3 nucleotide sequence: TGTGCCAGCTCACCATTCTCCCCAGGCGGGGAGACAGATACGCAGTATTTT. The V and J genes are TRBV18 and TRBJ2-3, with D possibly TRBD2 on 6 matching bases. CDR1 is KGHSH and CDR2 is LQKENI in the germline V gene. The CDR3 extends over 17 amino acids. The V and J ends lost 2 bases and 3 bases respectively, with 18 bases between them. Supplemented by reference TRBV18 and TRBJ2-3, the full variable domain reads NAGVMQNPRHLVRRRGQEARLRCSPMKGHSHVYWYRQLPEEGLKFMVYLQKENIIDESGMPKERFSAEFPKEGPSILRIQQVVRGDSAAYFCASSPFSPGGETDTQYFGPGTRLTVL.

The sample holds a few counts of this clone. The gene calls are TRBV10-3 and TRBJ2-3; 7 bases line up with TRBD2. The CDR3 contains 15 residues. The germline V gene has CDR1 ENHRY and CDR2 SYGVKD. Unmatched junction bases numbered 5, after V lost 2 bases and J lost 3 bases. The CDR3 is CAISEGLADTDTQYF. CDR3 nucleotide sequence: TGTGCCATCAGTGAGGGGCTAGCGGATACAGATACGCAGTATTTT.

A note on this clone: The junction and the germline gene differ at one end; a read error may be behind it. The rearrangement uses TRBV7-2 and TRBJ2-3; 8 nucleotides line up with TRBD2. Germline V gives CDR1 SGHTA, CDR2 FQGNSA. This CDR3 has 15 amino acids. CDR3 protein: CAGSFTSGDTDTQYF. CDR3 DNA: TGTGCCGGCAGCTTCACTAGCGGTGATACAGATACGCAGTATTTT.

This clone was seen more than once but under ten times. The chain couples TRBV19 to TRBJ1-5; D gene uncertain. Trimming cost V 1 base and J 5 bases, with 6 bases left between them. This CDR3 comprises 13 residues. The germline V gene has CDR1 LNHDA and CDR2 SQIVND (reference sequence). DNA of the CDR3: TGTGCCAGTAGTATAGCCGGGGATCAGCCCCAGCATTTT. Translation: CASSIAGDQPQHF.